This is a list of T cell receptor beta chains from one sample in a study of OX40 agonist ivuxolimab in advanced cancers. Method: immunoSEQ multiplex PCR; TCRdb's copy keeps in-frame clones and lacks some. The data hold tens of thousands of clones, with around 82% observed a single time. The material sequenced was CD4+ or CD8+ T cells sorted from blood, taken in a trial of the OX40 agonist ivuxolimab. The receptors were sampled from an adult with an advanced solid tumor such as melanoma, head and neck, liver or kidney cancer. CDR3s include the opening cysteine and the closing phenylalanine or tryptophan. Fields, in order: V gene, CDR3 length, clone size, J gene, D gene, CDR3 protein, CDR3 DNA. The D gene is left open where the match is weak. Expanded clones are given a class, and other clones once, few, many or no size at all.

v_call: TRBV7-9
cdr3_length: 15
clone_size: few
j_call: TRBJ1-5
d_call: .
cdr3_aa: CASSLQGLSNQPQHF
cdr3_nt: TGTGCCAGCAGCTTACAGGGACTTAGCAATCAGCCCCAGCATTTT

v_call: TRBV7-9
cdr3_length: 15
clone_size: .
j_call: TRBJ1-1
d_call: .
cdr3_aa: CASSLGAGPGTEAFF
cdr3_nt: TGTGCCAGCAGCCTCGGGGCAGGGCCGGGCACTGAAGCTTTCTTT

v_call: TRBV6-5
cdr3_length: 13
clone_size: once
j_call: TRBJ1-1
d_call: .
cdr3_aa: CASSHRESTEAFF
cdr3_nt: TGTGCCAGCAGTCACAGGGAAAGCACTGAAGCTTTCTTT

v_call: TRBV2
cdr3_length: 13
clone_size: many
j_call: TRBJ1-2
d_call: .
cdr3_aa: CASSEASRGGYTF
cdr3_nt: TGTGCCAGCAGTGAAGCATCGCGGGGGGGCTACACCTTC

v_call: TRBV18
cdr3_length: 14
clone_size: .
j_call: TRBJ1-1
d_call: .
cdr3_aa: CASSPGRSNTEAFF
cdr3_nt: TGTGCCAGCTCACCCGGACGGTCGAACACTGAAGCTTTCTTT

v_call: TRBV7-2
cdr3_length: 17
clone_size: .
j_call: TRBJ2-1
d_call: TRBD2
cdr3_aa: CASSSYLAASSYNEQFF
cdr3_nt: TGTGCCAGCAGCTCCTACCTAGCGGCCAGCTCCTACAATGAGCAGTTCTTC

v_call: TRBV7-9
cdr3_length: 15
clone_size: .
j_call: TRBJ2-5
d_call: TRBD1
cdr3_aa: CASSLTGTVQETQYF
cdr3_nt: TGTGCCAGCAGCTTGACCGGGACAGTACAAGAGACCCAGTACTTC

v_call: TRBV4-1
cdr3_length: 16
clone_size: .
j_call: TRBJ2-5
d_call: TRBD2
cdr3_aa: CASSQGAGTSFETQYF
cdr3_nt: TGCGCCAGCAGCCAAGGTGCTGGGACTAGCTTCGAGACCCAGTACTTC

v_call: TRBV6-1
cdr3_length: 12
clone_size: .
j_call: TRBJ2-7
d_call: .
cdr3_aa: CASSEAGYEQYF
cdr3_nt: TGTGCCAGCAGTGAAGCAGGGTACGAGCAGTACTTC

v_call: TRBV7-8
cdr3_length: 14
clone_size: .
j_call: TRBJ1-5
d_call: .
cdr3_aa: CASSLRSGDQPQHF
cdr3_nt: TGTGCCAGCAGCTTAAGGTCCGGGGATCAGCCCCAGCATTTT

v_call: TRBV6-1
cdr3_length: 16
clone_size: .
j_call: TRBJ2-5
d_call: TRBD2
cdr3_aa: CASSEASGGGGETQYF
cdr3_nt: TGTGCCAGCAGTGAAGCCAGCGGGGGGGGCGGAGAGACCCAGTACTTC

v_call: TRBV25-1
cdr3_length: 17
clone_size: .
j_call: TRBJ2-1
d_call: TRBD1
cdr3_aa: CASSDRWGDRGYNEQFF
cdr3_nt: TGTGCCAGCAGTGATAGGTGGGGGGACAGGGGCTACAATGAGCAGTTCTTC

v_call: TRBV5-4
cdr3_length: 13
clone_size: .
j_call: TRBJ1-2
d_call: .
cdr3_aa: CASSSDGNYGYTF
cdr3_nt: TGTGCCAGCAGCTCCGACGGGAACTATGGCTACACCTTC

v_call: TRBV28
cdr3_length: 14
clone_size: .
j_call: TRBJ1-2
d_call: .
cdr3_aa: CASTRPGSVYGYTF
cdr3_nt: TGTGCCAGCACTAGGCCAGGTTCGGTCTATGGCTACACCTTC

v_call: TRBV4-2
cdr3_length: 17
clone_size: .
j_call: TRBJ2-1
d_call: TRBD2
cdr3_aa: CASSQELAGGPGNEQFF
cdr3_nt: TGTGCCAGCAGCCAGGAACTAGCGGGGGGGCCTGGGAATGAGCAGTTCTTC

v_call: TRBV11-3
cdr3_length: 13
clone_size: .
j_call: TRBJ2-1
d_call: .
cdr3_aa: CASSLSRDDEQFF
cdr3_nt: TGTGCCAGCAGCTTGAGTAGGGACGATGAGCAGTTCTTC

v_call: TRBV27
cdr3_length: 15
clone_size: .
j_call: TRBJ2-7
d_call: TRBD1
cdr3_aa: CASSSGTTGAYEQYF
cdr3_nt: TGTGCCAGCAGTTCAGGAACGACAGGGGCCTACGAGCAGTACTTC

v_call: TRBV9
cdr3_length: 15
clone_size: .
j_call: TRBJ1-4
d_call: .
cdr3_aa: CASSVGGGENEKLFF
cdr3_nt: TGTGCCAGCAGCGTAGGCGGCGGGGAGAATGAAAAACTGTTTTTT

v_call: TRBV28
cdr3_length: 17
clone_size: .
j_call: TRBJ2-7
d_call: .
cdr3_aa: CASSRPGQLLSSYEQYF
cdr3_nt: TGTGCCAGCAGTCGCCCGGGACAACTCCTTTCCTCCTACGAGCAGTACTTC

v_call: TRBV7-2
cdr3_length: 16
clone_size: .
j_call: TRBJ1-6
d_call: .
cdr3_aa: CASSPQGAGFGSPLHF
cdr3_nt: TGTGCCAGCAGCCCTCAAGGAGCCGGTTTTGGTTCACCCCTCCACTTT

v_call: TRBV5-1
cdr3_length: 14
clone_size: .
j_call: TRBJ2-3
d_call: .
cdr3_aa: CASSLRADTDTQYF
cdr3_nt: TGCGCCAGCAGCTTGAGGGCGGACACAGATACGCAGTATTTT

v_call: TRBV6-5
cdr3_length: 15
clone_size: .
j_call: TRBJ2-3
d_call: .
cdr3_aa: CASTGTASGTDTQYF
cdr3_nt: TGTGCCAGCACCGGTACAGCCTCGGGCACAGATACGCAGTATTTT

v_call: TRBV28
cdr3_length: 17
clone_size: .
j_call: TRBJ1-1
d_call: .
cdr3_aa: CASSPSFVRASNTEAFF
cdr3_nt: TGTGCCAGCAGTCCCTCTTTCGTCCGAGCGTCGAACACTGAAGCTTTCTTT

v_call: TRBV13
cdr3_length: 14
clone_size: few
j_call: TRBJ1-1
d_call: .
cdr3_aa: CASSLAVLNTEAFF
cdr3_nt: TGTGCCAGCAGCTTAGCGGTATTGAACACTGAAGCTTTCTTT

v_call: TRBV6-5
cdr3_length: 11
clone_size: .
j_call: TRBJ1-1
d_call: .
cdr3_aa: CATTLGLEAFF
cdr3_nt: TGTGCCACCACATTGGGGCTTGAAGCTTTCTTT

v_call: TRBV28
cdr3_length: 20
clone_size: .
j_call: TRBJ2-1
d_call: TRBD1
cdr3_aa: CASRSFQVRDRPKNDNEQFF
cdr3_nt: TGTGCCAGCAGAAGTTTTCAGGTTAGGGACAGGCCGAAAAACGACAATGAGCAGTTCTTC

v_call: TRBV15
cdr3_length: 15
clone_size: few
j_call: TRBJ1-2
d_call: .
cdr3_aa: CATSTGGEGGSGYTF
cdr3_nt: TGTGCCACCAGCACGGGAGGAGAAGGGGGTAGTGGCTACACCTTC

v_call: TRBV9
cdr3_length: 16
clone_size: .
j_call: TRBJ2-3
d_call: .
cdr3_aa: CASSPDGRVSTDTQYF
cdr3_nt: TGTGCCAGCAGCCCTGATGGACGGGTTAGCACAGATACGCAGTATTTT

v_call: TRBV6-1
cdr3_length: 12
clone_size: .
j_call: TRBJ2-7
d_call: .
cdr3_aa: CASLNRTYEQYF
cdr3_nt: TGTGCCAGCTTAAACCGCACTTACGAGCAGTACTTC

v_call: TRBV18
cdr3_length: 15
clone_size: once
j_call: TRBJ1-3
d_call: TRBD1
cdr3_aa: CASSPGRGPGNTIYF
cdr3_nt: TGTGCCAGCTCACCAGGCAGGGGGCCAGGAAACACCATATATTTT

v_call: TRBV6-1
cdr3_length: 12
clone_size: .
j_call: TRBJ1-5
d_call: .
cdr3_aa: CASSEEPQPQHF
cdr3_nt: TGTGCCAGCAGTGAAGAGCCCCAGCCCCAGCATTTT

v_call: TRBV7-9
cdr3_length: 13
clone_size: .
j_call: TRBJ2-1
d_call: .
cdr3_aa: CASSFTDYNEQFF
cdr3_nt: TGTGCCAGCAGCTTTACAGATTACAATGAGCAGTTCTTC

v_call: TRBV5-1
cdr3_length: 16
clone_size: .
j_call: TRBJ2-5
d_call: TRBD2
cdr3_aa: CASSLSPAGVEETQYF
cdr3_nt: TGCGCCAGCAGCTTATCCCCGGCGGGAGTGGAAGAGACCCAGTACTTC

v_call: TRBV7-2
cdr3_length: 16
clone_size: once
j_call: TRBJ1-3
d_call: .
cdr3_aa: CASSLVRGIGGNTIYF
cdr3_nt: TGTGCCAGCAGCTTAGTAAGGGGGATAGGAGGAAACACCATATATTTT

v_call: TRBV28
cdr3_length: 17
clone_size: .
j_call: TRBJ2-1
d_call: TRBD2
cdr3_aa: CASSFIGGAGPYNEQFF
cdr3_nt: TGTGCCAGCAGTTTTATCGGGGGGGCGGGCCCCTACAATGAGCAGTTCTTC

v_call: TRBV18
cdr3_length: 15
clone_size: .
j_call: TRBJ1-5
d_call: .
cdr3_aa: CASSPQGNSNQPQHF
cdr3_nt: TGTGCCAGCTCACCACAAGGGAATAGCAATCAGCCCCAGCATTTT

v_call: TRBV7-2
cdr3_length: 14
clone_size: .
j_call: TRBJ1-5
d_call: .
cdr3_aa: CASSPQGAFQPQHF
cdr3_nt: TGTGCCAGCAGCCCACAAGGGGCCTTCCAGCCCCAGCATTTT

v_call: TRBV15
cdr3_length: 15
clone_size: .
j_call: TRBJ1-1
d_call: .
cdr3_aa: CATSRDNRVNTEAFF
cdr3_nt: TGTGCCACCAGCAGAGATAACAGGGTGAACACTGAAGCTTTCTTT

v_call: TRBV6-1
cdr3_length: 12
clone_size: .
j_call: TRBJ2-5
d_call: .
cdr3_aa: CATRQGGETQYF
cdr3_nt: TGTGCCACCAGACAGGGAGGGGAGACCCAGTACTTC

v_call: TRBV9
cdr3_length: 17
clone_size: .
j_call: TRBJ1-3
d_call: .
cdr3_aa: CASSVGGGTISGNTIYF
cdr3_nt: TGTGCCAGCAGCGTAGGAGGGGGAACCATCTCTGGAAACACCATATATTTT

v_call: TRBV28
cdr3_length: 15
clone_size: .
j_call: TRBJ2-1
d_call: .
cdr3_aa: CASSLTSHSYNEQFF
cdr3_nt: TGTGCCAGCAGTCTGACTAGTCATTCCTACAATGAGCAGTTCTTC

v_call: TRBV2
cdr3_length: 13
clone_size: .
j_call: TRBJ1-1
d_call: TRBD1
cdr3_aa: CASPRDRNTEAFF
cdr3_nt: TGTGCCAGCCCCCGGGACAGGAACACTGAAGCTTTCTTT

v_call: TRBV2
cdr3_length: 14
clone_size: .
j_call: TRBJ1-1
d_call: .
cdr3_aa: CASSDAAVNTEAFF
cdr3_nt: TGTGCCAGCAGTGACGCGGCAGTGAACACTGAAGCTTTCTTT

v_call: TRBV7-2
cdr3_length: 12
clone_size: .
j_call: TRBJ2-7
d_call: .
cdr3_aa: CASSRQGYEQYF
cdr3_nt: TGTGCCAGCAGCCGGCAGGGCTACGAGCAGTACTTC

v_call: TRBV27
cdr3_length: 15
clone_size: .
j_call: TRBJ1-2
d_call: .
cdr3_aa: CASSFSRGTNYGYTF
cdr3_nt: TGTGCCAGCAGTTTTTCCAGGGGAACTAACTATGGCTACACCTTC

v_call: TRBV20-1
cdr3_length: 11
clone_size: .
j_call: TRBJ2-3
d_call: .
cdr3_aa: CSQGVGDTQYF
cdr3_nt: TGCAGTCAAGGGGTAGGAGATACGCAGTATTTT

v_call: TRBV19
cdr3_length: 13
clone_size: .
j_call: TRBJ2-1
d_call: .
cdr3_aa: CASSETDYNEQFF
cdr3_nt: TGTGCCAGTAGTGAGACCGACTACAATGAGCAGTTCTTC

v_call: TRBV9
cdr3_length: 14
clone_size: .
j_call: TRBJ2-1
d_call: .
cdr3_aa: CASSRGSIVNEQFF
cdr3_nt: TGTGCCAGCAGCAGGGGGAGTATAGTAAATGAGCAGTTCTTC

v_call: TRBV29-1
cdr3_length: 16
clone_size: .
j_call: TRBJ2-5
d_call: TRBD1
cdr3_aa: CSVDGFRDRHQETQYF
cdr3_nt: TGCAGCGTTGATGGATTCCGGGACAGGCACCAAGAGACCCAGTACTTC